Presented here are 28 T cell receptor beta chains from one specimen sequenced in a study of molecular identifiers for immune sequencing clone quantification. TCRdb reprocessed the PCR reads via MiXCR and lists one record per CDR3 protein. Seen here are over 90,000 distinct CDR3 sequences, 30% to 35% observed once, and the top ten hold roughly 9.7%. Sequenced: naive CD8+ T cells from blood, with Jurkat cell RNA spiked in. The subset here: FACS-sorted CD8+CD4-CCR7+CD45RA+ naive T cells. The receptors stem from a human donor in good health. Some libraries in this study had Jurkat cell RNA spiked in.

This clonotype was picked up a small number of times. This rearrangement joins TRBV19 to TRBJ2-3, with TRBD1 identical over 7 bases. The trim removed 6 bases at V and 0 bases at J, leaving 9 bases unmatched. The CDR3 is 16 residues long. The germline CDR1 and CDR2 sequences are LNHDA and SQIVND (reference sequence). CDR3 loop: CASSLQGWASTDTQYF. In nucleotides, the CDR3 is TGTGCCAGTAGCCTACAGGGGTGGGCTAGCACAGATACGCAGTATTTT.

In this sample, this clonotype turned up a few times. The chain carries TRBV6-2 or TRBV6-3 and TRBJ1-5, with D maybe TRBD1 (6 bases). The V end lost 11 bases, the J end lost 7 bases, and 18 bases lay between the germline ends. Germline lookup yields CDR1 MNHEY and CDR2 SVGEGT. This CDR3 comprises 13 residues. The CDR3 DNA follows: TGTGCCTCCACCGACAGGAGGGACCAGCCCCAGCATTTT. Encoded protein: CASTDRRDQPQHF.

This clonotype was seen only a few times. J is TRBJ2-1 and V is TRBV18; a possible D gene is TRBD2 (5 bases). The CDR3 covers 13 residues. Deletions cut 3 bases from V and 7 bases from J, with 10 bases between. The germline gives CDR1 KGHSH, CDR2 LQKENI. The CDR3 region is CASSPQDFNEQFF. DNA for the CDR3: TGTGCCAGCTCACCCCAGGACTTTAATGAGCAGTTCTTC.

This clonotype was seen a single time. Being one base from a much bigger clone, this may be a read error. The V and J genes are TRBV28 and TRBJ2-7, with D perhaps assigned TRBD1 or TRBD2 (5 bases each). The ends were cut back, 5 bases at V and 6 bases at J, with 11 bases in the middle. This CDR3 is built from 12 residues. Germline V gives CDR1 MDHEN, CDR2 SYDVKM. In nucleotides, the CDR3 is TGTGCCAGCAGTACGCGAGGGGCCGAGCAGTACTTC. It specifies CASSTRGAEQYF.

The J gene is TRBJ2-7, the V gene TRBV25-1; D gene unclear. This CDR3 region has 11 residues. From germline, CDR1 is MGHDK and CDR2 SYGVNS. V was pared by 4 bases and J by 4 bases, with 5 bases between. CDR3 region: CASSGNYEQYF. Here the CDR3 DNA reads TGTGCCAGCAGTGGTAATTACGAGCAGTACTTC.

As regards this clonotype: The CDR3 does not end in the conserved phenylalanine or tryptophan, so this is likely a read error. This chain joins TRBV7-2 and TRBJ1-1; D remains ambiguous. Germline CDR1 is SGHTA and CDR2 is FQGNSA. This CDR3 has 12 amino acids. Trimming took off 2 bases at V and 7 bases at J, with 8 bases between the two ends. CDR3 bases: TGTGCCAGCAGCTTACCTGGTAGTGAAGCTTTCCTT. Protein product: CASSLPGSEAFL.

This clonotype was counted at least ten times. This chain connects TRBV12-3 or TRBV12-4 to TRBJ1-5, with 11 bases lining up with TRBD1. V was clipped by 7 bases and J by 10 bases; unmatched bases: 9. This CDR3 is 14 amino acids long. The CDR3 DNA sequence: TGTGCCAGCACCACCGGGACAGGGGGTCATCCCCAGCATTTT. The encoded protein is CASTTGTGGHPQHF.

V is TRBV9 and J is TRBJ2-2; 7 nucleotides line up with TRBD1. Germline V gene lookup returns CDR1 SGDLS and CDR2 YYNGEE. J was trimmed by 4 bases and V by 4 bases; bases with no gene match: 7. The CDR3 runs 15 residues. The CDR3 reads CASSPGDSSTGELFF. The DNA for the CDR3 is TGTGCCAGCAGCCCAGGGGACAGCAGCACCGGGGAGCTGTTTTTT.

The chain employs TRBV3-1 and TRBJ2-7; D is unclear. Germline V gene lookup returns CDR1 LGHDT and CDR2 YNNKEL (reference sequence). V lost 4 bases, J lost 3 bases, and 19 bases lay in between. The CDR3 sequence is 16 residues long. In DNA form, the CDR3 reads TGTGCCAGCAGCCTTGAGATGTCCGGGTCCTACTACGAGCAGTACTTC. It translates to CASSLEMSGSYYEQYF.

The chain carries TRBV2 and TRBJ1-2, with D unresolved. Trimming pared 4 bases from V and 3 bases from J, leaving 6 bases between. Germline CDR1 reads SNHLY; CDR2 reads FYNNEI. The CDR3 consists of 12 residues. CDR3 region: CASSGGYYGYTF. CDR3 coding DNA: TGTGCCAGCAGTGGCGGATACTATGGCTACACCTTC.

On this clonotype itself: Since the CDR3 does not end with the conserved phenylalanine or tryptophan, this likely comes from a read error. The chain's CDR3 is CASNPGGGQFI. Written as DNA, the CDR3 is TGCGCCAGCAACCCGGGAGGTGGGCAGTTCATC. The V gene is TRBV23-1, the J gene TRBJ2-1; 7 positions match TRBD2. TRBV23-1 counts as an open reading frame of uncertain function. The junction had 6 bases not matched to a gene; V was cut back by 7 bases and J by 12 bases. The CDR3 loop spans 11 amino acids.

This clonotype was observed a handful of times. This chain links TRBV9 with TRBJ1-5; 7 nucleotides match TRBD1. The CDR3 has 15 amino acids. Germline V gene lookup returns CDR1 SGDLS and CDR2 YYNGEE. With V trimmed by 4 bases and J by 4 bases, 8 bases remained unmatched. The CDR3 DNA sequence: TGTGCCAGCAGCAAAGGGGGCGGGGGTAATCAGCCCCAGCATTTT. Its translation: CASSKGGGGNQPQHF.

Of note for this clonotype: It may be a read error: a sequence one base away is much more abundant. V gene TRBV29-1 combines with J gene TRBJ2-4; tentatively, D is TRBD1 or TRBD2 (5 bases each). Trimming left V 7 bases short and J 3 bases short, with 13 bases between. The CDR3 has 13 residues. The germline V gene has CDR1 SQVTM and CDR2 ANQGSEA. CDR3 amino acids: CSALAGSKNIQYF. CDR3 in DNA: TGCAGCGCACTGGCAGGGAGCAAAAACATTCAGTACTTC.

The CDR3: CASSPGLAGGTGELFF. CDR3 coding DNA: TGTGCCAGCAGCCCCGGACTAGCGGGAGGAACCGGGGAGCTGTTTTTT. The rearrangement links TRBV6-5 to TRBJ2-2, with 14 bases aligning to TRBD2. V was pared by 6 bases and J by 5 bases, with 5 bases of the junction left unmatched. Germline V lookup: CDR1 MNHEY, CDR2 SVGAGI. The CDR3 runs 16 residues.

This clonotype was detected many times. The chain recombines TRBV4-3 with TRBJ2-7; D may correspond to TRBD1 or TRBD2 (6 bases each). Germline values: CDR1 LGHNA, CDR2 YSLEER. The CDR3 has 15 residues. Trimming took 5 bases from V and 4 from J, leaving 18 bases between them. The CDR3 reads CASSAGVRGGYEQYF. As DNA, the CDR3 is TGCGCCAGCAGCGCCGGGGTAAGAGGGGGGTACGAGCAGTACTTC.

The chain combines TRBV11-2 with TRBJ2-7; the D gene is possibly TRBD1 (5 bases). The CDR3 has 13 amino acids. V shed 4 bases and J shed 3 bases, with 10 bases lying between them. The germline V gene encodes CDR1 SGHAT and CDR2 FQNNGV. The CDR3 DNA reads as TGTGCCAGCAGCTCGTCAGGGTTCTACGAGCAGTACTTC. Translated, it gives CASSSSGFYEQYF.

This clonotype was picked up a small number of times. The chain employs TRBV9 and TRBJ2-1; D ambiguous. Trimming removed 0 bases at V and 8 bases at J, with 12 bases between. There are 14 residues in the CDR3. The V gene's germline CDR1 is SGDLS and CDR2 YYNGEE. The CDR3 sequence: CASSVGSRLDEQFF. DNA for the CDR3: TGTGCCAGCAGCGTAGGCAGTCGTTTGGATGAGCAGTTCTTC.

V and J are TRBV28 and TRBJ2-7; weak D call: TRBD1 (6 bases). The germline CDR1 and CDR2 sequences are MDHEN and SYDVKM. V dropped 6 bases and J dropped 0 bases, with 12 bases sitting between them. The CDR3 sequence is 14 residues long. The CDR3 protein is CASSHATGSYEQYF. The CDR3, as DNA: TGTGCCAGCAGCCACGCGACAGGCTCCTACGAGCAGTACTTC. Looking up the rest from reference TRBV28 and TRBJ2-7 gives the full variable domain: DVKVTQSSRYLVKRTGEKVFLECVQDMDHENMFWYRQDPGLGLRLIYFSYDVKMKEKGDIPEGYSVSREKKERFSLILESASTNQTSMYLCASSHATGSYEQYFGPGTRLTVT.

This clonotype was observed once. An end of the junction does not agree with germline; a read error may underlie this. The chain links TRBV20-1 to TRBJ2-7; D unclear. From germline, CDR1 is DFQATT and CDR2 SNEGSKA (reference sequence). This CDR3 comprises 15 residues. CDR3 DNA: TGCAGTGCTAGAGATGCAAGGAGCCCCACCTACGAGCTGTACTTC. It codes for CSARDARSPTYELYF.

A remark on this clonotype: It is likely a read error, because the conserved phenylalanine at the end of the CDR3 is missing. This CDR3 reads CASSQASGRAVEQFS. CDR3 in DNA: TGCGCCAGCAGCCAAGCTAGCGGGAGGGCCGTTGAGCAGTTCTCC. J is TRBJ2-1 and V is TRBV4-3; TRBD2 agrees at 12 bases. Germline V gives CDR1 LGHNA, CDR2 YSLEER. The V and J ends lost 1 base and 9 bases, in that order; junction bases with no gene match: 4. The CDR3 is 15 amino acids.

Notes on this clonotype: Since the CDR3 does not end with the conserved phenylalanine or tryptophan, this likely comes from a read error. The chain has TRBV28 and TRBJ1-5; tentatively, D is TRBD1 (6 bases). This CDR3 contains 17 residues. Trimming took 4 bases from V and 1 from J, leaving 17 bases between them. The germline CDR1 and CDR2 sequences are MDHEN and SYDVKM. The CDR3 sequence is CASSYPDQGLSNQPQHL. The CDR3 nucleotides read TGTGCCAGCAGTTACCCCGACCAGGGGTTAAGCAATCAGCCCCAGCATTTA.

This clonotype has just one count. A much larger clone lies one base from this, so it may be a read error. The rearrangement joins TRBV7-2 to TRBJ2-1; 9 nucleotides agree with TRBD2. The germline CDR1 and CDR2 sequences are SGHTA and FQGNSA. The length of the CDR3 is 17 residues. The CDR3 protein is CASSYPIAGVSYNEQIF. Written as DNA, the CDR3 is TGTGCCAGCAGCTATCCCATAGCGGGAGTCTCCTACAATGAGCAGATCTTC.

The gene calls are TRBV7-9 and TRBJ2-7, with 9 bases matching TRBD1. J was trimmed by 4 bases and V by 3 bases; bases with no gene match: 7. The germline V gene encodes CDR1 SEHNR and CDR2 FQNEAQ (reference sequence). This CDR3 region has 15 residues. In nucleotides, the CDR3 is TGTGCCAGCAGCTTCACCGGGACAGGGTTGTACGAGCAGTACTTC. It translates to CASSFTGTGLYEQYF.

For this clonotype: This may stem from a read error, because a much larger clone lies one nucleotide away. The DNA for the CDR3 is TGCTGCGTTGAAGATACGGCTGCGCGCGAAGCTTTCTTT. Its translation is CCVEDTAAREAFF. This chain uses TRBV29-1 with TRBJ1-1, with no clear D. The CDR3 covers 13 residues. The germline gives CDR1 SQVTM, CDR2 ANQGSEA.

Notes on this clonotype: It is likely a read error, because the conserved phenylalanine at the end of the CDR3 is missing. This chain links TRBV28 with TRBJ1-2; TRBD1 aligns across 7 bases. The V gene end was trimmed by 7 bases and the J gene end by 4 bases; junction bases not matched to a gene: 15. CDR3 length: 16 amino acids. Per the germline V gene, CDR1 is MDHEN and CDR2 is SYDVKM. Here the CDR3 DNA reads TGTGCCAGCAATGAGGACAGGCGGCGGGGGGGCTATGGCTACACCTAC. It translates to CASNEDRRRGGYGYTY.

As regards this clonotype: At one of its ends the junction is not consistent with the germline gene, which may arise from a read error. This chain uses TRBV10-3 with TRBJ2-5; D perhaps matches TRBD1 (5 bases). There are 13 residues in the CDR3. The germline CDR1 and CDR2 sequences are ENHRY and SYGVKD. CDR3 amino acids: CAIGTGNQETQYF. CDR3 bases: TGTGCCATCGGAACAGGCAACCAAGAGACACAGTACTTC.

This clonotype was detected a few times. The V gene is TRBV25-1, the J gene TRBJ1-5; the D gene is possibly TRBD1 (6 bases). The V end was cut by 4 bases, the J end by 7 bases, with 14 bases between. There are 14 residues in the CDR3. CDR1 and CDR2 (germline): MGHDK, SYGVNS. For the CDR3, the DNA is TGTGCCAGCAGTGTCGGGGGCGCAGGACAGCCCCAGCATTTT. Protein: CASSVGGAGQPQHF.

The genes are TRBV4-3 and TRBJ2-2; 7 positions agree with TRBD1. Germline CDR1 reads LGHNA; CDR2 reads YSLEER. The CDR3 is 15 amino acids. Trimming took 4 bases from V and 4 from J; bases not matched to a gene: 6. The CDR3 sequence: CASSPPPGGTGELFF. DNA for the CDR3: TGCGCCAGCAGCCCGCCTCCAGGGGGCACCGGGGAGCTGTTTTTT.